This T cell receptor (beta chain) derives from a study of blood T cell repertoires in COVID-19 (dated by TCRdb to about 2020). Looking at the study overall: Samples covering the acute and convalescent phases of COVID-19 were provided by collaborators in the United States, Italy and Spain. The prospective study material was composed of cDNA or gDNA derived from T cells, B-cell-depleted T cells, or PBMCs. The dataset comprised deeply sampled blood TCRbeta repertoires from subjects exposed to, actively infected with, or recovered from COVID-19. The repertoires were made available in a free public database intended to serve as a resource for research on the immune response to SARS-CoV-2. Samples came from the ongoing ImmuneRACE study (first 160 participants) plus 1,254 subjects from 6 global collaborators. Nearly every sample came with metadata listing a de-identified subject ID, COVID-19 status, age in years and sex. HLA class I and class II types, where available, came from metadata supplied by the sample provider rather than from assay-based typing.

The germline V gene gives CDR1 as SGHRS and CDR2 as YFSETQ. V and J lose 0 bases and 6 bases, and a span of 7 bases separates them. The CDR3 runs 12 amino acids, cysteine and phenylalanine included. This entry keeps only the CDR3 DNA: 36 bases, framed from base 1. Collaborating institutions collected whole blood in K2EDTA tubes following their own protocols. For TCRbeta analysis, collaborator samples were shipped as frozen whole blood, as isolated PBMCs, or as DNA extracted from either sample type. With regard to this clone: This receptor's antigen is unknown. The input lacks base qualities; no much larger clone sits a single base away.

The full study reports these points: The amount of clinical and demographic metadata varied by source and participant and was provided uncurated.

The immunoSEQ Assay, a bias-controlled multiplex PCR, was used to amplify TCRbeta CDR3 regions from genomic DNA. Regarding the original processing steps: The number of nucleated cells in each sample was estimated by amplification of reference gene primers within the assay. Sequence reads were collapsed and filtered to measure the absolute abundance of every unique TCRbeta CDR3 rearrangement. For each sample, productive Simpson clonality was calculated as the square root of Simpson's diversity index across productive rearrangements. Entries here come from immuneACCESS through TCRdb and include only in-frame sequences with V and J called. Some clones fail to appear in such tables; in the studies checked, an unresolved V gene covers under half of the shortfall, and the cause of the remainder is unknown. V, J and clone size are those of that table, while D and trimming were read from the DNA. The sample records 100,000 to 150,000 clones, roughly four fifths of which are singletons. Roughly 9% of the sample lies in the top ten.

Sequenced input: peripheral blood. The TCR was taken from a man in his forties or fifties with active or convalescent COVID-19. Recombination linked TRBV5-1 to TRBJ2-7, with no reliable assignment of the D segment. The sequenced DNA: TGCGCCAGCAGCTTGGGCGGATTCGAGCAGTACTTC. Translated, it reads CASSLGGFEQYF.